This T cell receptor beta chain was recorded in a study of T cells in Graves' hyperthyroidism and ophthalmopathy. Ophthalmopathy patients had moderate-to-severe active disease, CAS ≥3, NOSPECS ≥4, and disease duration under 3 months. Exclusion followed for patients with uncontrolled infection, other autoimmune disease, pregnancy or lactation. Clinical symptoms, serum thyroxine and TRAb, thyroid ultrasound and orbital computed tomography were used for the diagnoses. It was 8.5 to 10 ml of fresh peripheral blood that supplied the PBMCs. The source material, RNA transcripts, was used to amplify TCR beta CDR3 regions. First-round RT-PCR of the TCR CDR3 relied on the HTBI primer set. From the multiplex PCR reads, TCRdb called clonotypes with MiXCR, one entry per CDR3 protein. This sample has nearly 600,000 distinct CDR3 sequences, with 12% to 15% found just once. This clonotype was seen ten or more times.

CDR1 is MDHEN and CDR2 is SYDVKM in the germline V gene. V gave up 6 bases and J gave up 1 base; unmatched junction bases: 4. This CDR3 spans 16 amino acids. This sequence originates from a young woman with Graves' ophthalmopathy. The source material was blood. This rearrangement joins TRBV28 to TRBJ1-5; TRBD1 matches 12 bases. Here the CDR3 DNA reads TGTGCCAGCAGCCCTGGGACAGGGGGCAGCAATCAGCCCCAGCATTTT. Translated, it gives CASSPGTGGSNQPQHF.